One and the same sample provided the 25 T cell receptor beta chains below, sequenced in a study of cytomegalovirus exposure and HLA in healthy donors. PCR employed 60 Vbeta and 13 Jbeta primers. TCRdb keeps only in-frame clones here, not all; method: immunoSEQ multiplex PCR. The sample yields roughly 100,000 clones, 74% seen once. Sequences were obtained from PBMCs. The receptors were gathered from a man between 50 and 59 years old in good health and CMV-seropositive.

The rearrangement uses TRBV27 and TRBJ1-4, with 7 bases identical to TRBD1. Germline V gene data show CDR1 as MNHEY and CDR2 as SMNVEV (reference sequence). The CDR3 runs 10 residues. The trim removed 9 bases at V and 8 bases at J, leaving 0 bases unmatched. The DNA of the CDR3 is TGTGCCAGAGGGGGCGAAAAACTGTTTTTT. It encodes CARGGEKLFF.

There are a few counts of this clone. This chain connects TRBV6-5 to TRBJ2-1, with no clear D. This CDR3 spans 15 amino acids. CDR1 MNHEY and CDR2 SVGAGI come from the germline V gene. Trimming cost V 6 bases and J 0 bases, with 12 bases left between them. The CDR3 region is CASSRSKRSYNEQFF. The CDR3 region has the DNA TGTGCCAGCAGCCGTAGCAAACGCTCCTACAATGAGCAGTTCTTC.

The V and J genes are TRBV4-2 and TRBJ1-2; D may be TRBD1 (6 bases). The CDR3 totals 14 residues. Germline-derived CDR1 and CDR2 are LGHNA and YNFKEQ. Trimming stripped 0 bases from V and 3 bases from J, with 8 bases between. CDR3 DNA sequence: TGTGCCAGCAGCCAAGAGAAGGGGGACTATGGCTACACCTTC. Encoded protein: CASSQEKGDYGYTF.

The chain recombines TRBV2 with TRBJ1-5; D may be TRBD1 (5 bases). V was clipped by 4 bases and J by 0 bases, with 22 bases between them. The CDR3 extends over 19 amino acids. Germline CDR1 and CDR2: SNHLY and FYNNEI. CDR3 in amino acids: CASSVHGGFATLSNQPQHF. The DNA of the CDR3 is TGTGCCAGCAGTGTGCACGGGGGGTTCGCGACTCTTAGCAATCAGCCCCAGCATTTT.

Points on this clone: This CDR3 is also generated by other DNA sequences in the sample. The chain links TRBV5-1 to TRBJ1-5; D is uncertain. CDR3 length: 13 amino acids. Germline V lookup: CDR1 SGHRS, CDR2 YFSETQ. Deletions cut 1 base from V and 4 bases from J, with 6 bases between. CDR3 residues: CASSLYGNQPQHF. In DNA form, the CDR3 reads TGCGCCAGCAGCTTGTACGGGAATCAGCCCCAGCATTTT.

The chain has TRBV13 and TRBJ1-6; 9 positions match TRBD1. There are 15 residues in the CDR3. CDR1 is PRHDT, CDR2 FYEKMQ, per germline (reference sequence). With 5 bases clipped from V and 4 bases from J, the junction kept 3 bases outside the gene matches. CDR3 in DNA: TGTGCCAGCAGCGAGGGGACAGGGTATAATTCACCCCTCCACTTT. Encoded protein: CASSEGTGYNSPLHF.

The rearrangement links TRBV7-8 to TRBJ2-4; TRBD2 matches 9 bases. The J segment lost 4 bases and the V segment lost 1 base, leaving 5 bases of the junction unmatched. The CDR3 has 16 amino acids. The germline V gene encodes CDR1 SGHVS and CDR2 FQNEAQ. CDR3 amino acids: CASSLGSSGGKNIQYF. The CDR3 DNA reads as TGTGCCAGCAGCTTAGGGTCAAGCGGGGGGAAAAACATTCAGTACTTC.

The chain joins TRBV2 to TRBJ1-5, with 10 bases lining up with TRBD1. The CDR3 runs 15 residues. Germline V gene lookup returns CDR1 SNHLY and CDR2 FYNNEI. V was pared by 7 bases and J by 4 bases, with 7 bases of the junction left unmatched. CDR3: CASTWTGGGNQPQHF. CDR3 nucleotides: TGTGCCAGCACATGGACAGGGGGAGGGAATCAGCCCCAGCATTTT.

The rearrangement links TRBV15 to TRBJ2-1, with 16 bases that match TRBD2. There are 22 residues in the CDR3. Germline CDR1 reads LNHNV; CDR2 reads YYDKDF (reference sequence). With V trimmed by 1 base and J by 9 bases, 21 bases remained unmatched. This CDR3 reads CATSRGQLPGLAGGRALGEQFF. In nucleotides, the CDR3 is TGTGCCACCAGCAGAGGACAACTCCCGGGACTAGCGGGGGGGCGAGCTCTGGGTGAGCAGTTCTTC.

The CDR3 DNA reads as TGTGCCAGCAGTTCGCGCCGGGACACCTTCACAGATACGCAGTATTTT. The encoded protein is CASSSRRDTFTDTQYF. The V call is TRBV6-5, the J call TRBJ2-3, with TRBD1 as a possible D gene (6 bases). Trimming took 4 bases from V and 2 from J, leaving 16 bases between them. This CDR3 is 16 amino acids long. CDR1 MNHEY and CDR2 SVGAGI come from the germline V gene.

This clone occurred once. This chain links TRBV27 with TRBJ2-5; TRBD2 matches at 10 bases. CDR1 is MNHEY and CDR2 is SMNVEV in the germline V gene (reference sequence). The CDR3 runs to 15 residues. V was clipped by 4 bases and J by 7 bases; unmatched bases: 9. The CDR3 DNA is TGTGCCAGCAGTTCCCAGAAGCGGGGGGGTTCGACCCAGTACTTC. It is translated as CASSSQKRGGSTQYF.

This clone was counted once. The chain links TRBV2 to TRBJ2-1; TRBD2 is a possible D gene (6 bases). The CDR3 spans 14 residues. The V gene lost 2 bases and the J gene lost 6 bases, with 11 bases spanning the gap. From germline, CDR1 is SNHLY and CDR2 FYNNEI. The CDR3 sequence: CASSESLGGNEQFF. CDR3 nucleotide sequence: TGTGCCAGCAGTGAAAGCCTGGGGGGCAATGAGCAGTTCTTC.

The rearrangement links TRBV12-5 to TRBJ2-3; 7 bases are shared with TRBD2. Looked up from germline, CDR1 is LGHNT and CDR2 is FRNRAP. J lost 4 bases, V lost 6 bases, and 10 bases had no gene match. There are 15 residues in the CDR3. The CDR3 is CASGLGLEVADTQYF. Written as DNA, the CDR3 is TGTGCTAGTGGCCTTGGACTAGAAGTAGCAGATACGCAGTATTTT.

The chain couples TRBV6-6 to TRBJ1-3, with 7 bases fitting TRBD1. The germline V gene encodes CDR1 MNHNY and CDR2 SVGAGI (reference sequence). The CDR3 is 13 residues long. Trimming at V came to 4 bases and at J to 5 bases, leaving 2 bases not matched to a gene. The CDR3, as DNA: TGTGCCAGCAGTTGGGGACAGCGAAACACCATATATTTT. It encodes CASSWGQRNTIYF.

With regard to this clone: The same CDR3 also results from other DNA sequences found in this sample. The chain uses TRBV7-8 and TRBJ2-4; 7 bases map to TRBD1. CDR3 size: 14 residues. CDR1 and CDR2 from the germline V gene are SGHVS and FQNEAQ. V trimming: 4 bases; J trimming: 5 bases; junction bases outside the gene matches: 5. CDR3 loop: CASSSRGTENIQYF. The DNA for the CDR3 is TGTGCCAGCAGCTCTAGGGGGACAGAAAACATTCAGTACTTC.

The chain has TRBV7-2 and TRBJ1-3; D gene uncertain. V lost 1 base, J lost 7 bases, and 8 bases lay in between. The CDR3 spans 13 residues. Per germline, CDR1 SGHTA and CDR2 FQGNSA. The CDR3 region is CASSLGRGNTIYF. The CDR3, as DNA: TGTGCCAGCAGCTTAGGACGAGGGAACACCATATATTTT.

The CDR3 nucleotides are TGCGCCAGCAGCCAACTAGCGGGGGACTCGAACACCGGGGAGCTGTTTTTT. Its translation: CASSQLAGDSNTGELFF. This chain uses TRBV4-1 with TRBJ2-2; 10 bases are shared with TRBD2. The ends lost 2 bases at V and 0 bases at J; junction bases unmatched: 3. Germline V gene data show CDR1 as MGHRA and CDR2 as YSYEKL. The CDR3 spans 17 residues.

CDR3 region: CAWQGTGELFF. DNA of the CDR3: TGTGCCTGGCAGGGCACCGGGGAGCTGTTTTTT. This chain links TRBV30 with TRBJ2-2; tentative D call: TRBD1 (5 bases). V lost 5 bases to trimming and J lost 4 bases, with 5 bases between them. Germline V gene lookup returns CDR1 GTSNPN and CDR2 SVGIG (reference sequence). CDR3 length equals 11 residues.

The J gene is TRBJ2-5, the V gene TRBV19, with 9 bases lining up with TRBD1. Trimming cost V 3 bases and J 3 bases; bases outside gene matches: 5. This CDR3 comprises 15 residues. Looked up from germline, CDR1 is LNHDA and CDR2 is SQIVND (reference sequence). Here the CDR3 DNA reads TGTGCCAGTAGTATGCCGACAGGGGGGGAAGAGACCCAGTACTTC. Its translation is CASSMPTGGEETQYF.

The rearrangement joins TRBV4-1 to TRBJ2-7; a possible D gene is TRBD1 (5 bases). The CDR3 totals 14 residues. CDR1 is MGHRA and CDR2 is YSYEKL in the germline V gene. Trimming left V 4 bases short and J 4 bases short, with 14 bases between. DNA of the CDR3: TGCGCCAGCAGCCGGGGCTCCGAAAAGTACGAGCAGTACTTC. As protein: CASSRGSEKYEQYF.

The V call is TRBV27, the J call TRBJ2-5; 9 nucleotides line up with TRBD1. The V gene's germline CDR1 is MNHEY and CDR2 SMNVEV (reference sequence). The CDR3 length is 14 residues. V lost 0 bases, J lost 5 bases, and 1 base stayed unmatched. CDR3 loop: CASSLSGQGETQYF. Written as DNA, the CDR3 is TGTGCCAGCAGTTTATCAGGACAGGGGGAGACCCAGTACTTC.

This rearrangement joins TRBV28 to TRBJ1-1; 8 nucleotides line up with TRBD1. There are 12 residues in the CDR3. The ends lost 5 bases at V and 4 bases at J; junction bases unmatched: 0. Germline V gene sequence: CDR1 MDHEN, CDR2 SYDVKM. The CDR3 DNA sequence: TGTGCCAGCAGTACAGGGGGCACTGAAGCTTTCTTT. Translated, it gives CASSTGGTEAFF.

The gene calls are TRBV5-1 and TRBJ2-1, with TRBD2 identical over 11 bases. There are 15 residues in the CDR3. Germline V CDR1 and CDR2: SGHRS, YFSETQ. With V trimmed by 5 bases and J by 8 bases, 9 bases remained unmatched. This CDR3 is CASRALAGDDDEQFF. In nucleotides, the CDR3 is TGCGCCAGCAGGGCACTAGCGGGAGATGACGATGAGCAGTTCTTC. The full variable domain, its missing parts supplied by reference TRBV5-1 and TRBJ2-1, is KAGVTQTPRYLIKTRGQQVTLSCSPISGHRSVSWYQQTPGQGLQFLFEYFSETQRNKGNFPGRFSGRQFSNSRSEMNVSTLELGDSALYLCASRALAGDDDEQFFGPGTRLTVL.

In DNA form, the CDR3 reads TGCGCCAGCAGCCCAATTTCTGCGGAAGAGACCCAGTACTTC. It is translated as CASSPISAEETQYF. V and J are TRBV5-1 and TRBJ2-5; D is undetermined. Germline V lookup: CDR1 SGHRS, CDR2 YFSETQ. The CDR3 sequence is 14 residues long. V was clipped by 4 bases and J by 3 bases, with 13 bases between them.

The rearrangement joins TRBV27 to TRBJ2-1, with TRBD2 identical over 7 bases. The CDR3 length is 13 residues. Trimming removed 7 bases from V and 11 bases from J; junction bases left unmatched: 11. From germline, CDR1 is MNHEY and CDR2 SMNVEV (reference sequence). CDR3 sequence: CASTYSSGGQQFF. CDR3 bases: TGTGCCAGCACTTACTCTAGCGGAGGACAGCAGTTCTTC.